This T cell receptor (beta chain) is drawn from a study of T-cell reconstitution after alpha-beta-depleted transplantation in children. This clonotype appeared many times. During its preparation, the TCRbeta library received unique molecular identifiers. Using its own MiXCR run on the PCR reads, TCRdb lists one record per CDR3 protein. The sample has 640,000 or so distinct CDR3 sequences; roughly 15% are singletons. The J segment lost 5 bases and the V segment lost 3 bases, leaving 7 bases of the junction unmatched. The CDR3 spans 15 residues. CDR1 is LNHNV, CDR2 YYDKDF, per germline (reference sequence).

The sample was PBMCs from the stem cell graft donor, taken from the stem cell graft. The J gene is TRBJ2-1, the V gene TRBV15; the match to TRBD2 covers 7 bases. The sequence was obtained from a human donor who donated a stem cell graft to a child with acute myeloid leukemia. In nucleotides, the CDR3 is TGTGCCACCAGCAGGGACCGGGACTACCACAATGAGCAGTTCTTC. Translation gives CATSRDRDYHNEQFF.